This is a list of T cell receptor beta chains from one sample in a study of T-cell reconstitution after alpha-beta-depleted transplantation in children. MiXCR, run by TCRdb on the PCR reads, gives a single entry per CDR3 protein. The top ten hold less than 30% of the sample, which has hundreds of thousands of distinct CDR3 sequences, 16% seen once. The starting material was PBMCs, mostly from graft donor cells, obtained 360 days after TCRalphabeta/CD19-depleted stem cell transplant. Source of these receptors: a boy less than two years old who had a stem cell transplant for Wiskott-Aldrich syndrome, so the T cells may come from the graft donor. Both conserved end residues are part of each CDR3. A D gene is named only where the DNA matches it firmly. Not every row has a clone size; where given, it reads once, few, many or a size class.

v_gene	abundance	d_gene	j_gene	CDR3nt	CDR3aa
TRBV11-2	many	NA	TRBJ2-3	TGTGCCAGCAGTTTGGGGGGAGATACGCAGTATTTT	CASSLGGDTQYF
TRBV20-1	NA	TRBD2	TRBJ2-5	TGCAGTGCTAGTCGGCGGGGGTTCCAAGAGACCCAGTACTTC	CSASRRGFQETQYF
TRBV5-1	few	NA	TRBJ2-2	TGCGCCAGCCAGCTTGGCGGGGCTAACACCGGGGAGCTGTTTTTT	CASQLGGANTGELFF
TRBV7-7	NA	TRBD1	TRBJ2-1	TGTGCCAGCAGCCCGGGACAGGCGTCTAGGGATGAGCAGTTCTTC	CASSPGQASRDEQFF
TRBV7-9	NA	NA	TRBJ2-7	TGTGCCAGCAGCTATCCTGTGGGGTACGAGCAGTACTTC	CASSYPVGYEQYF
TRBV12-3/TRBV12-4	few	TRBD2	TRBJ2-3	TGTGCCAGCAGGGGAGGGGCCTACAGGTACGCCACAGATACGCAGTATTTT	CASRGGAYRYATDTQYF
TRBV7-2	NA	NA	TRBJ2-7	TGTGCCAGCAGCTTAATGGCAGGGAGCCGTTACGAGCAGTACTTC	CASSLMAGSRYEQYF
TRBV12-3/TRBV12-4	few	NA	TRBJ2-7	TGTGCCAGCAGTTTAGGGAGCGTTGGGAGGCTTTCCTACGAGCAGTACTTC	CASSLGSVGRLSYEQYF
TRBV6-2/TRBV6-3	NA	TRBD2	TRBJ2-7	TGTGCCAGCAGCCGCGGACTAGCGAGGGTCTACGAGCAGTACTTC	CASSRGLARVYEQYF
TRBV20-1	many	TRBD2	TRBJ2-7	TGCAGTGCTAGACCCACCGGGGGGTTTCCCTCCTACGAGCAGTACTTC	CSARPTGGFPSYEQYF
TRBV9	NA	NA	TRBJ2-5	TGTGCCAGCAGCGTACAGGGAATGGGCGGAGAGACCCAGTACTTC	CASSVQGMGGETQYF
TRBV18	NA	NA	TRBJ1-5	TGTGCCAGCTCACCCGACAGCCTAGGAGGTCAGCCCCAGCATTTT	CASSPDSLGGQPQHF
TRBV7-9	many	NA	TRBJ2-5	TGTGCCAGCAGTTCGGACAGCCAAGAGACCCAGTACTTC	CASSSDSQETQYF